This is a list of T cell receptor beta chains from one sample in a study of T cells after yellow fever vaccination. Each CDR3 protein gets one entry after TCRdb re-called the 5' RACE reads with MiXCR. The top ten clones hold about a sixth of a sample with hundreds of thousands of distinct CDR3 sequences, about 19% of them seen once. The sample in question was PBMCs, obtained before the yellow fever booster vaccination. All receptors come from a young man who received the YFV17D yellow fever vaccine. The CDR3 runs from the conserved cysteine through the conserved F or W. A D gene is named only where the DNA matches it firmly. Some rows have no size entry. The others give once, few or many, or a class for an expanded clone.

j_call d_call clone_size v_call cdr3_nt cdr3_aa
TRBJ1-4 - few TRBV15 TGTGCCACCAGCAGTTCTGGGGGCGCGTCTAATGAAAAACTGTTTTTT CATSSSGGASNEKLFF
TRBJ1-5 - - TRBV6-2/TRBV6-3 TGTGCCAGCAGAAAAGCAGGGTCGGAGCCCCAGCATTTT CASRKAGSEPQHF
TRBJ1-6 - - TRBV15 TGTGCCACCACCTTGGGATCTAATTCACCCCTCCACTTT CATTLGSNSPLHF
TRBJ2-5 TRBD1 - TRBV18 TGTGCCAGCTGTACTCAGGGGGCCCAAGAGACCCAGTACTTC CASCTQGAQETQYF
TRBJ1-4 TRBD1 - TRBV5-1 TGCGCCAGCAGCCGGACAGGGGTGGGCGAAAAACTGTTTTTT CASSRTGVGEKLFF
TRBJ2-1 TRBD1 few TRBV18 TGTGCCAGCTCACCAATCTCCACCACAGGGGGCGATAAGGGTGAGCAGTTCTTC CASSPISTTGGDKGEQFF
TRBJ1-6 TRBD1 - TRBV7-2 TGTGCCAGCAGCAGCCGGACAGGGAACTATAATTCACCCCTCCACTTT CASSSRTGNYNSPLHF
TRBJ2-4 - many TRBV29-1 TGCAGCGTTGAAATAGGTAACATTCAGTACTTC CSVEIGNIQYF
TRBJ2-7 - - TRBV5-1 TGCGCCAGCAGCTCCAGGGGGGACCCCTACGAGCAGTACTTC CASSSRGDPYEQYF
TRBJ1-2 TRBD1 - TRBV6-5 TGTGCCAGCAGTTACGGACAGGGCCGTGTGACCTTC CASSYGQGRVTF
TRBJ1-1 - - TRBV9 TGTGCCAGCAGCGTAGGGGGGGGACCTGAAGCTTTCTTT CASSVGGGPEAFF
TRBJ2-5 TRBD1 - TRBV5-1 TGCGCCAGCAGGGACGACAGGGGGCCGGGAGAGACCCAGTACTTC CASRDDRGPGETQYF
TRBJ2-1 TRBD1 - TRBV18 TGTGCCAGCTCAGCAGGGACAGCTAAAAACAATGAGCAGTTCTTC CASSAGTAKNNEQFF
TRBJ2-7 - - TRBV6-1 TGTGCCAGCAGCGAGGCGAGGTACAGGCCCTACGAGCAGTACTTC CASSEARYRPYEQYF
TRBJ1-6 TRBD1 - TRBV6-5 TGTGCCAGCAGTTACTATTTACCGGGACAGGGATACTATAATTCACCCCTCCACTTT CASSYYLPGQGYYNSPLHF
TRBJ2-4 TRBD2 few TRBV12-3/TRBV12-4 TGTGCCAGCAGTGGCGGGGGGGCCAAAAACATTCAGTACTTC CASSGGGAKNIQYF
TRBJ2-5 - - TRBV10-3 TGTGCCATCAGTGAGTCAAGTGATGGGTCCCAGTACTTC CAISESSDGSQYF
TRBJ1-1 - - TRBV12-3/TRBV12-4 TGTGCCAGCAGTCTCGCCGGGTCTTTCTTGAACACTGAAGCTTTCTTT CASSLAGSFLNTEAFF
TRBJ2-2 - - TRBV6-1 TGTGCCAGCAGTGAGAGAGAGGACAGAGCTGGCGGGGAGCTGTTTTTT CASSEREDRAGGELFF
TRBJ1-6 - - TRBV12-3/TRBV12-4 TGTGCCAGCAGTTATAATCCGGGCTCACCCCTCCACTTT CASSYNPGSPLHF
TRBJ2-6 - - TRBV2 TGTGCCAGCAGTGAAAAAACCTCTGGGGCCAACGTCCTGACTTTC CASSEKTSGANVLTF
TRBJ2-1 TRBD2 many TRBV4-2 TGTGCCAGCAGCCAAGCCGGGACTAGCGGGTGGTTGGAGCAGTTCTTC CASSQAGTSGWLEQFF
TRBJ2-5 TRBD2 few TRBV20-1 TGCAGTGCTAGGGGGCGGGGGGCCCTACAACGGGAGACCCAGTACTTC CSARGRGALQRETQYF
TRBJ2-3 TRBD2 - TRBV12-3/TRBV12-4 TGTGCCAGCAGTTCCGCGCGGGGGGAGGGGTCAGATACGCAGTATTTT CASSSARGEGSDTQYF
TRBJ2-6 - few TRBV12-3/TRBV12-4 TGTGCCAGCAGTAGCCGCGGCGGGGCGAGCTCTGGGGCCAACGTCCTGACTTTC CASSSRGGASSGANVLTF
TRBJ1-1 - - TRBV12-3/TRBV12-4 TGTGCCAGCAGTTTGGGATTGTGGGACACTGAAGCTTTCTTT CASSLGLWDTEAFF
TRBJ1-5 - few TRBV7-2 TGTGCCAGCAGCCCCGCACCCTATCAGCCCCAGCATTTT CASSPAPYQPQHF
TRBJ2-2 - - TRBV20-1 TGCAGTGTTATTTGGTCCGGGGAGCTGTTTTTT CSVIWSGELFF
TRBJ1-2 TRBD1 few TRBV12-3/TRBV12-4 TGTGCCAGCGCAACCGGGACAGGGAAGGACTATGGCTACACCTTC CASATGTGKDYGYTF
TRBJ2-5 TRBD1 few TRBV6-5 TGTGCCAGCAGCCCGGGGACAGCTAAGCAGACCCAGTACTTC CASSPGTAKQTQYF
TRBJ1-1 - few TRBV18 TGTGCCAGCTCACCACCGAATCGGGAGTACACTGAAGCTTTCTTT CASSPPNREYTEAFF
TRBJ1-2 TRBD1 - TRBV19 TGTGCCAGTACCGCCACAGGGGCCGCGAGCTATGGCTACACCTTC CASTATGAASYGYTF
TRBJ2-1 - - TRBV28 TGTGCCACCCATAGTAGCCCCGCCTACAATGAGCAGTTCTTC CATHSSPAYNEQFF
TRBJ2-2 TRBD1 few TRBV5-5 TGTGCCAGCAGCTTATACAGGGGACCCAACACCGGGGAGCTGTTTTTT CASSLYRGPNTGELFF
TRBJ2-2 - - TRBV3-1 TGTGCCAGCAGCCAAGAGCCCTACATCACCGGGGAGCTGTTTTTT CASSQEPYITGELFF
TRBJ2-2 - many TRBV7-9 TGTGCCAGCAGCTTTGCCGGGTTGACCGGGGAGCTGTTTTTT CASSFAGLTGELFF
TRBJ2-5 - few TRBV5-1 TGCGCCAGCACTGCACAGGGAGCGGAGACCCAGTACTTC CASTAQGAETQYF
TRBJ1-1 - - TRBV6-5 TGTGCCAGCAGTTATACACCTCAAGGCACTGAAGCTTTCTTT CASSYTPQGTEAFF
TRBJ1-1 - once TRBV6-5 TGTGCCAGCAGTTACTCGACAGGAGCTGAAGCTTTCTTT CASSYSTGAEAFF
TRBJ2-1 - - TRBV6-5 TGTGCCAGCAGTTACTCGGGGGTGGGGAAGAATGAGCAGTTCTTC CASSYSGVGKNEQFF
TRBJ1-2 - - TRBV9 TGTGCCAGCAGCGTACAGGTCGCAGGGGAGTCTGGCTACACCTTC CASSVQVAGESGYTF
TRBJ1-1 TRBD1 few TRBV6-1 TGTGCCAGCAGTGGAGTAGACAGGGCTTTGGGTGCTGAAGCTTTCTTT CASSGVDRALGAEAFF
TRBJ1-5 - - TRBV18 TGTGCCAGCTCACCAACTCAGGGGAGCAATCAGCCCCAGCATTTT CASSPTQGSNQPQHF
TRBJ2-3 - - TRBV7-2 TGTGCCAGCAGCTTCCCTAACGTGAGGGTGGGTGTGGACACAGATACGCAGTATTTT CASSFPNVRVGVDTDTQYF
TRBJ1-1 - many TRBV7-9 TGTGCCAGCAGCTTAGTGTCCGGGAGTACCACTGAAGCTTTCTTT CASSLVSGSTTEAFF
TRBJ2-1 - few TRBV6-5 TGTGCCAGCAGTTTAACTAGGGGTTACAATGAGCAGTTCTTC CASSLTRGYNEQFF
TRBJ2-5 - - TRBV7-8 TGTGCCAGCAGCTTAGTGTCGGACCGGGAGCCGCCCAAGGGCCAGTACTTC CASSLVSDREPPKGQYF
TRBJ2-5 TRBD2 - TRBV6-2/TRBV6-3 TGTGCCAGCAGTTACTGGGAGGGCGAGACCCAGTACTTC CASSYWEGETQYF
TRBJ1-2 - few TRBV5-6 TGTGCCAGCAGCTTGGTTCCGGGACCGAAAAATGGCTACACCTTC CASSLVPGPKNGYTF
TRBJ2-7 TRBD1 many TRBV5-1 TGCGCCAGCAGCTACTCCGGGACAGGGGGGTACGAGCAGTACTTC CASSYSGTGGYEQYF